This T cell receptor beta chain was observed in a study of T cell responses to AZD1222 COVID-19 vaccine. As regards this clone: What it binds is not known.

Looked up from germline, CDR1 is SQVTM and CDR2 is ANQGSEA. CDR3 size: 14 residues. Trimming stripped 8 bases from V and 0 bases from J, with 15 bases between. Study results and limitations: There were repertoire samples only from the period after the peak T cell response. Only five to seven AZD1222 recipients were seropositive at baseline.

The assay was immunoSEQ multiplex PCR, and TCRdb's table has in-frame clones only and misses some. The table shows around 130,000 clones, with about 90% occurring only once. The rearrangement joins TRBV29-1 to TRBJ2-3; D remains unclear. The sequence was collected from an adult in good health. The sequenced sample was peripheral blood, obtained on day 0 of AZD1222 vaccination. CDR3 nucleotides: TGCAGCCTCCTTGTAAAAACTAGCACAGATACGCAGTATTTT. Translation: CSLLVKTSTDTQYF.